These T cell receptor beta chains were read from a single sample in a study of blood T cell repertoires in COVID-19. Generated by immunoSEQ multiplex PCR, the TCRdb table keeps only in-frame clones and is missing some. The data hold about 410,000 clones, with about 90% observed a single time. Sequenced input: PBMCs or T cells enriched from blood (not recorded which). These receptor sequences come from a man younger than 35 who had recovered from COVID-19. Each CDR3 is given with its conserved first and last residue. Each record gives: D gene, V gene, CDR3 protein. The D gene is left open where the match is weak.

d_gene: .
v_gene: TRBV11-2
CDR3aa: CASSLPGQETQYF

d_gene: TRBD1
v_gene: TRBV28
CDR3aa: CASSSGQGVYSPLHF

d_gene: .
v_gene: TRBV10-3
CDR3aa: CASSTPQGRSFF

d_gene: .
v_gene: TRBV2
CDR3aa: CASSELADTGEQFF

d_gene: .
v_gene: TRBV18
CDR3aa: CASSPASSTGNTEAFF

d_gene: TRBD1
v_gene: TRBV5-1
CDR3aa: CASSPTGDFPLGKLFF

d_gene: TRBD2
v_gene: TRBV6-6
CDR3aa: CASSSLPGGNTGELFF

d_gene: .
v_gene: TRBV5-4
CDR3aa: CASSLGTGKPYGNTEAFF

d_gene: .
v_gene: TRBV5-8
CDR3aa: CASSFNMNTEAFF

d_gene: TRBD1
v_gene: TRBV6-5
CDR3aa: CASTGWGQGVRYTF

d_gene: TRBD2
v_gene: TRBV24-1
CDR3aa: CATSGAGAYEQYF

d_gene: .
v_gene: TRBV7-9
CDR3aa: CASSFSSGSTDTQYF

d_gene: TRBD1
v_gene: TRBV5-1
CDR3aa: CASSFQGANTEAFF

d_gene: TRBD2
v_gene: TRBV3-1/TRBV3-2
CDR3aa: CASSLDLPGLAEDTQYF

d_gene: .
v_gene: TRBV6-5
CDR3aa: CASSYSSGSAGNTIYF

d_gene: .
v_gene: TRBV29-1
CDR3aa: CSVGGGYNEQFF

d_gene: TRBD1
v_gene: TRBV27
CDR3aa: CASSSVRGRDTEAFF

d_gene: .
v_gene: TRBV28
CDR3aa: CASSPRRGRENYNEQFF

d_gene: .
v_gene: TRBV5-4
CDR3aa: CASSLAQAPYEQYF

d_gene: .
v_gene: TRBV6-1
CDR3aa: CASSENGRTGELFF

d_gene: TRBD1
v_gene: TRBV28
CDR3aa: CASASRRGPPEQYF

d_gene: .
v_gene: TRBV19
CDR3aa: CASSSTSYETQYF

d_gene: .
v_gene: TRBV10-3
CDR3aa: CAISGVQGHNYGYTF

d_gene: .
v_gene: TRBV24-1
CDR3aa: CATSDPTSNEQFF

d_gene: .
v_gene: TRBV3-1/TRBV3-2
CDR3aa: CASSQPTAFSGNTIYF

d_gene: TRBD1
v_gene: TRBV11-3
CDR3aa: CASSLDRDTEAFF

d_gene: .
v_gene: TRBV19
CDR3aa: CASSIPRGFIANQPQHF

d_gene: .
v_gene: TRBV24-1
CDR3aa: CATSDFQIEAFF

d_gene: TRBD1
v_gene: TRBV12-3/TRBV12-4
CDR3aa: CASSQGAYTEAFF

d_gene: TRBD1
v_gene: TRBV28
CDR3aa: CASSPWTGVNNEQFF

d_gene: .
v_gene: TRBV7-9
CDR3aa: CASRPLAGRKNTEAFF